This T cell receptor beta chain was sequenced for a study of blood T cell repertoires in COVID-19. Across the whole study: T cells, B-cell-depleted T cells, or PBMCs provided the cDNA or gDNA that served as material.

The age range of participants was 18 to 89 years, with residence in under 25 US areas. Cohorts were determined from participant-reported clinical history. Germline CDR1 MGHRA, CDR2 YSYEKL. V gave up 6 bases and J gave up 4 bases, with 18 bases separating them. The CDR3 contains 15 residues. Original processing notes: It was from reference gene primer amplification that nucleated cell counts were estimated. Assay used: immunoSEQ multiplex PCR; TCRdb lists only in-frame clones, some missing. The DNA gave D and trimming, while V, J and clone size come from that table. Of a few hundred thousand clones in the sample, about nine tenths were seen once.

Sequenced: PBMCs or T cells enriched from blood (not recorded which). This TCR came from a woman between 18 and 29 years old who had recovered from COVID-19. The gene calls are TRBV4-1 and TRBJ1-2, with D possibly being TRBD1 (6 bases). The CDR3 loop reads CASRAVSDSLYGYTF. The CDR3 DNA reads as TGCGCCAGCAGGGCTGTATCGGACAGTCTCTATGGCTACACCTTC.